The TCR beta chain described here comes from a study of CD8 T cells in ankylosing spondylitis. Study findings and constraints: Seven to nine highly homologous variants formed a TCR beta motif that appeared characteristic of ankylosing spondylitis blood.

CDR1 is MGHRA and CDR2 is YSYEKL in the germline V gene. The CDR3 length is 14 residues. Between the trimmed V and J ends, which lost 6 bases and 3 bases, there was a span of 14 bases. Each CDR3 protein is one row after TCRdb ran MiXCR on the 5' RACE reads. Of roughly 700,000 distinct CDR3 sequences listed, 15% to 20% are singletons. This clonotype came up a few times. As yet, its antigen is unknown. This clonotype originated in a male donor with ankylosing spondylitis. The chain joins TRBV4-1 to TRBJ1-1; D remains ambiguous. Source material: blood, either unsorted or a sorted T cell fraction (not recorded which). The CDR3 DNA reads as TGCGCCAGCAGGTTTGGACTAAAGGACACTGAAGCTTTCTTT. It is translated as CASRFGLKDTEAFF.